Listed below are T cell receptor beta chains from one sample, sequenced in a study of shared clonotypes between healthy human individuals. The table came from immunoSEQ multiplex PCR; TCRdb's copy has only in-frame clones and leaves some out. The top ten clones hold around 0.12% of a sample with around 600,000 clones, approximately 95% of them seen once. The source material was naive CD8+ T cells sorted from blood. These receptors were taken from a woman in her twenties or thirties in good health. Both conserved end residues are part of each CDR3. A D gene is named only where the DNA matches it firmly. Only some rows state a clone size, as once, few, many or a class for expanded clones.

NA	TRBV9	TRBJ1-2	19	NA	TGTGCCAGCAGCGGAGACCGGGACCCCTTACGGGGGAAAATCTATGGCTACACCTTC	CASSGDRDPLRGKIYGYTF
NA	TRBV19	TRBJ1-2	17	TRBD1	TGTGCCAGTAGTATAGTCGGCCAGGGGGCCTGGAACTATGGCTACACCTTC	CASSIVGQGAWNYGYTF
NA	TRBV13	TRBJ2-7	14	NA	TGTGCCAGCAGCTTAGGGGTAGGCTCCTACGAGCAGTACTTC	CASSLGVGSYEQYF
NA	TRBV2	TRBJ2-1	11	NA	TGTGCCAGCAGCAACAGGGTCGGGCAGTTCTTC	CASSNRVGQFF
NA	TRBV5-1	TRBJ2-1	16	NA	TGCGCCAGCAGCTTGGACAGGTCCTTCACCCAAAATGAGCAGTTCTTC	CASSLDRSFTQNEQFF
NA	TRBV5-6	TRBJ1-4	14	TRBD1	TGTGCCAGCAGTGACGGACAGGGGAGTGAAAAACTGTTTTTT	CASSDGQGSEKLFF
NA	TRBV25-1	TRBJ2-1	12	NA	TGTGCCAGCAGTGACCGGTACAATGAGCAGTTCTTC	CASSDRYNEQFF
NA	TRBV13	TRBJ2-1	12	NA	TGTGCCAGCAGCTTAAGGCCCAATGAGCAGTTCTTC	CASSLRPNEQFF
NA	TRBV10-3	TRBJ2-7	13	NA	TGTGCCATCAGTGAGTCGGTTAACTACGAGCAGTACTTC	CAISESVNYEQYF
NA	TRBV28	TRBJ1-2	15	NA	TGTGCCAGCAGTCCCCTCCCTCGGGGGGCATATGGCTACACCTTC	CASSPLPRGAYGYTF
NA	TRBV2	TRBJ2-1	16	NA	TGTGCCAGCAGTGCAAGCCCCATTCCGACCTACAATGAGCAGTTCTTC	CASSASPIPTYNEQFF
once	TRBV13	TRBJ2-1	13	TRBD2	TGTGCCAGCAGCTCCGGACTAGCCCTAGAGCAGTTCTTC	CASSSGLALEQFF
NA	TRBV4-1	TRBJ2-7	16	NA	TGCGCCAGCAGCCAAGGGGGGGCGCGGAATCGTTACGAGCAGTACTTC	CASSQGGARNRYEQYF
NA	TRBV10-1	TRBJ2-5	16	TRBD1	TGCGCCAGCAGTGATAGGCAGGGGGACGGTCAAGAGACCCAGTACTTC	CASSDRQGDGQETQYF
NA	TRBV9	TRBJ2-1	15	TRBD2	TGTGCCAGCAGCTATCTAGCGGGACACTACAATGAGCAGTTCTTC	CASSYLAGHYNEQFF
NA	TRBV7-6	TRBJ2-7	15	NA	TGTGCCAGCAGCTTAAAATCCCATGGGATCTACGAGCAGTACTTC	CASSLKSHGIYEQYF
NA	TRBV11-2	TRBJ2-2	18	NA	TGTGCCAGCAGCTTAGTTCGGGGCGGCGGGACCTACACCGGGGAGCTGTTTTTT	CASSLVRGGGTYTGELFF
NA	TRBV5-4	TRBJ1-2	14	TRBD1	TGTGCCAGCAGCTCAGGGACAGCTCACTATGGCTACACCTTC	CASSSGTAHYGYTF
NA	TRBV10-2	TRBJ2-1	14	NA	TGCGCCAGCAGTGTGGGCGCCCAAGGAAATGAGCAGTTCTTC	CASSVGAQGNEQFF
NA	TRBV5-6	TRBJ2-7	14	NA	TGTGCCAGCAGAATTCGGGGGGCACTCTACGAGCAGTACTTC	CASRIRGALYEQYF
NA	TRBV6-1	TRBJ2-7	14	TRBD1	TGTGCCAGCAGTGCGACAGGGGGCATCTACGAGCAGTACTTC	CASSATGGIYEQYF
NA	TRBV27	TRBJ1-1	14	NA	TGTGCCAGCCGGGAAATGACAGAGAACACTGAAGCTTTCTTT	CASREMTENTEAFF
NA	TRBV7-9	TRBJ2-7	15	NA	TGTGCCAGCAGCTTAGTGCCAGGGGTTAACAACGAGCAGTACTTC	CASSLVPGVNNEQYF
NA	TRBV6-6	TRBJ1-2	14	NA	TGTGCCAGCAGTACCCCCTCCCTTAACTATGGCTACACCTTC	CASSTPSLNYGYTF
NA	TRBV4-1	TRBJ1-2	13	NA	TGCGCCAGCAGCCAAACCCTTTTATATGGCTACACCTTC	CASSQTLLYGYTF
once	TRBV2	TRBJ2-7	15	TRBD2	TGTGCCAGCAGTCCGAGGGGGACTAGCGGTTACGAGCAGTACTTC	CASSPRGTSGYEQYF
NA	TRBV5-5	TRBJ2-2	15	NA	TGTGCCAGCAGCTTAACTAGCTCAGGAACCGGGGAGCTGTTTTTT	CASSLTSSGTGELFF
NA	TRBV27	TRBJ2-2	15	NA	TGTGCCAGCGGGTCCGTGGGGGTGGCCACCGGGGAGCTGTTTTTT	CASGSVGVATGELFF
once	TRBV7-2	TRBJ2-7	13	TRBD2	TGTGCCAGCAGCTTCGGACTAGCCTACGAGCAGTACTTC	CASSFGLAYEQYF
NA	TRBV19	TRBJ2-7	15	TRBD2	TGTGCCAGTAGTATAGAGAGCGGGAGCTCCTACGAGCAGTACTTC	CASSIESGSSYEQYF
once	TRBV4-1	TRBJ2-1	12	NA	TGCGCCAGCAGCCAAGATTCCGATGAGCAGTTCTTC	CASSQDSDEQFF
once	TRBV11-2	TRBJ2-7	15	TRBD2	TGTGCCAGCAGCTTTTCGGCGGGAGTCTCCTACGAGCAGTACTTC	CASSFSAGVSYEQYF
NA	TRBV6-5	TRBJ2-3	16	NA	TGTGCCAGCAGTTACTCGAAAGGGATTAGCACAGATACGCAGTATTTT	CASSYSKGISTDTQYF
NA	TRBV2	TRBJ1-5	13	TRBD1	TGTGCCAGCAGGGCAGGGGGTGCTCAGCCCCAGCATTTT	CASRAGGAQPQHF
NA	TRBV11-2	TRBJ2-7	15	TRBD2	TGTGCCAGCAGCTTAGGACTAGCGGGACCGTACGAGCAGTACTTC	CASSLGLAGPYEQYF
NA	TRBV28	TRBJ2-7	16	NA	TGTGCCAGCAGTCGGCCGTACGAGCCGATACCCTACGAGCAGTACTTC	CASSRPYEPIPYEQYF
NA	TRBV27	TRBJ2-7	15	TRBD1	TGTGCCAGCAGTCCCGGGACAGGGGGAAGGAACGAGCAGTACTTC	CASSPGTGGRNEQYF
NA	TRBV2	TRBJ2-7	15	NA	TGTGCCAGCAGTGAAAGGCGGGGGCCTTCCTACGAGCAGTACTTC	CASSERRGPSYEQYF
NA	TRBV4-2	TRBJ2-1	13	NA	TGTGCCAGCAGCCAAGACCAAGGAGTCTGGCAGTTCTTC	CASSQDQGVWQFF
NA	TRBV6-1	TRBJ2-1	13	NA	TGTGCCAGCAAGATAATGGGGTACAATGAGCAGTTCTTC	CASKIMGYNEQFF
NA	TRBV2	TRBJ2-7	14	NA	TGTGCCAGCGTAGAAGGGAGAAGCTCCTACGAGCAGTACTTC	CASVEGRSSYEQYF
NA	TRBV27	TRBJ2-7	16	TRBD2	TGTGCCAGCAGTTTGAGGCTAGCGGGAGGGATTTACGAGCAGTACTTC	CASSLRLAGGIYEQYF
once	TRBV11-2	TRBJ1-1	14	NA	TGTGCCAGCAGCTTACCCGGGTCGTACACTGAAGCTTTCTTT	CASSLPGSYTEAFF
NA	TRBV27	TRBJ2-3	18	TRBD2	TGTGCCAGCAGTCTCCATCGTCGACTAGCGGGAACCACAGATACGCAGTATTTT	CASSLHRRLAGTTDTQYF
NA	TRBV11-2	TRBJ2-7	18	TRBD2	TGTGCCAGCAGCTTCCAAGCCCTACTAGCGGGTGAACCCTACGAGCAGTACTTC	CASSFQALLAGEPYEQYF
NA	TRBV28	TRBJ1-2	14	NA	TGTGCCAGCAGTTTCTCGGGGAATTACTATGGCTACACCTTC	CASSFSGNYYGYTF
NA	TRBV27	TRBJ2-5	13	NA	TGTGCCAGCAGCCCCCCAGCTGATCGGACCCAGTACTTC	CASSPPADRTQYF
NA	TRBV5-1	TRBJ2-7	14	TRBD1	TGCGCCAGCAGCTCGACAGGGGGGACCTACGAGCAGTACTTC	CASSSTGGTYEQYF
NA	TRBV18	TRBJ1-4	14	NA	TGTGCCAGCTCACCAATAGTAGGGAAAGAAAAACTGTTTTTT	CASSPIVGKEKLFF
NA	TRBV6-1	TRBJ2-7	14	NA	TGTGCCAGCAGTGGGGGCCAGGGGTTCTACGAGCAGTACTTC	CASSGGQGFYEQYF
few	TRBV27	TRBJ2-7	13	TRBD1	TGTGCCAGCCTCGGGACAGGGTTGCACGAGCAGTACTTC	CASLGTGLHEQYF
few	TRBV19	TRBJ1-2	12	NA	TGTGCCAGTAGTATATCCCCCTATGGCTACACCTTC	CASSISPYGYTF
NA	TRBV7-2	TRBJ2-1	15	TRBD1	TGTGCCAGCAGCCCCGAAGACAGGGCCTACAATGAGCAGTTCTTC	CASSPEDRAYNEQFF
NA	TRBV7-9	TRBJ2-7	13	NA	TGTGCCAGCAGCTTAGGGCAAAACTACGAGCAGTACTTC	CASSLGQNYEQYF
NA	TRBV28	TRBJ2-3	15	NA	TGTGCCAGCAGCCCCCTTCCGGCGTCCACAGATACGCAGTATTTT	CASSPLPASTDTQYF
NA	TRBV5-1	TRBJ2-7	13	NA	TGCGCCAGCAGCTTGGGACGAGTGGACGAGCAGTACTTC	CASSLGRVDEQYF
NA	TRBV4-1	TRBJ2-1	18	TRBD2	TGCGCCAGCAGCGACAAGGTACGAGCGGGAGGGCAAAACAATGAGCAGTTCTTC	CASSDKVRAGGQNNEQFF
few	TRBV27	TRBJ1-5	15	NA	TGTGCCAGCAGTTTGTCCCTTTATAGCAATCAGCCCCAGCATTTT	CASSLSLYSNQPQHF
NA	TRBV5-6	TRBJ2-1	16	TRBD2	TGTGCCAGCAGCTTGGGACTAGCGGGATTCTACAATGAGCAGTTCTTC	CASSLGLAGFYNEQFF